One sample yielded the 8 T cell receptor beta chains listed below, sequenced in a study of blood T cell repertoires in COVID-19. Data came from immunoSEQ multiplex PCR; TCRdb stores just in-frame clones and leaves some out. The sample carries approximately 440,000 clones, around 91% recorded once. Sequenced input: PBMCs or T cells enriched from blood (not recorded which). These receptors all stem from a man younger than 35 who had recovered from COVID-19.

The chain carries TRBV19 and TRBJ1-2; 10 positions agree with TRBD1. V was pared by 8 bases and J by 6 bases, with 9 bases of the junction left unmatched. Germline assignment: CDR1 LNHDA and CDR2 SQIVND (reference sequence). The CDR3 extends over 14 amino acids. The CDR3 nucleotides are TGTGCCAGTGCCAAGGACAGGGGGTTTCATGGCTACACCTTC. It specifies CASAKDRGFHGYTF.

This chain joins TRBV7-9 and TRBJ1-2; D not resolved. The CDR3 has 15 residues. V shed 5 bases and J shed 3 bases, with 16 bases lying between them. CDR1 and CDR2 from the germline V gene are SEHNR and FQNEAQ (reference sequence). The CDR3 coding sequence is TGTGCCAGCAGCCGCGGGGAGGGTGGGGACTATGGCTACACCTTC. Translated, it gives CASSRGEGGDYGYTF.

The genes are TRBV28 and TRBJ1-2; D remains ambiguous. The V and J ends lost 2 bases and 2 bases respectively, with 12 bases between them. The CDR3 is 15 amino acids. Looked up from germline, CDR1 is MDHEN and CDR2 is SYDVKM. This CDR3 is CASSLPDGSNYGYTF. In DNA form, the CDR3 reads TGTGCCAGCAGTTTACCCGATGGGAGCAACTATGGCTACACCTTC.

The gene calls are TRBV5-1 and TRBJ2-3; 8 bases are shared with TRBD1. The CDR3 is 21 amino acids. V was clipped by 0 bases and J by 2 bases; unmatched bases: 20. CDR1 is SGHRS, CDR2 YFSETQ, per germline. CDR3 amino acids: CASSLALTGVPSVEYTDTQYF. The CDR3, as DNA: TGCGCCAGCAGCTTGGCCCTGACAGGGGTGCCTTCCGTGGAGTACACAGATACGCAGTATTTT. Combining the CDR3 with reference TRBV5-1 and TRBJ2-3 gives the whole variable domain KAGVTQTPRYLIKTRGQQVTLSCSPISGHRSVSWYQQTPGQGLQFLFEYFSETQRNKGNFPGRFSGRQFSNSRSEMNVSTLELGDSALYLCASSLALTGVPSVEYTDTQYFGPGTRLTVL.

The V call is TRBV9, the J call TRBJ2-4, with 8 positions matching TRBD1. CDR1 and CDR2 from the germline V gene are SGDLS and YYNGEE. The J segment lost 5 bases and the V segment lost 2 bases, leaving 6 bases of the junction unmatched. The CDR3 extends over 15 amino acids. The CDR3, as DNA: TGTGCCAGCAGCGTCCAGGGGGCGCCGGAAAACATTCAGTACTTC. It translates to CASSVQGAPENIQYF.

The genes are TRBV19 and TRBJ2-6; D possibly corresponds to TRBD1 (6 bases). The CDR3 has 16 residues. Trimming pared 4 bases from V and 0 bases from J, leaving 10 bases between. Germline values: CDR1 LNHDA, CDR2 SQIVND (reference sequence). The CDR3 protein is CASSRDITSGANVLTF. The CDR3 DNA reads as TGTGCCAGTAGTAGGGACATTACCTCTGGGGCCAACGTCCTGACTTTC. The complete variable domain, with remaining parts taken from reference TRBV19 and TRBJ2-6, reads DGGITQSPKYLFRKEGQNVTLSCEQNLNHDAMYWYRQDPGQGLRLIYYSQIVNDFQKGDIAEGYSVSREKKESFPLTVTSAQKNPTAFYLCASSRDITSGANVLTFGAGSRLTVL.

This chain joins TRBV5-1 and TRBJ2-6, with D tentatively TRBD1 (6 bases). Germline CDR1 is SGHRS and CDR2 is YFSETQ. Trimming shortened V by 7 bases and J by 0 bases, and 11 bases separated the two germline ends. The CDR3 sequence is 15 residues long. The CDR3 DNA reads TGCGCCAGCGCTAGGGGGTCCTCTGGGGCCAACGTCCTGACTTTC. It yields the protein CASARGSSGANVLTF.

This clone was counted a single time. The DNA for the CDR3 is TGTGCCAGCAGCCGGGAAAGGGACAGGCTAAGTCAGCCCCAGCATTTT. Amino acids: CASSRERDRLSQPQHF. This chain joins TRBV5-6 and TRBJ1-5; 8 bases fit TRBD1. CDR1 is SGHDT and CDR2 is YYEEEE in the germline V gene. The V gene end was trimmed by 4 bases and the J gene end by 6 bases; junction bases not matched to a gene: 12. This CDR3 has 16 residues.